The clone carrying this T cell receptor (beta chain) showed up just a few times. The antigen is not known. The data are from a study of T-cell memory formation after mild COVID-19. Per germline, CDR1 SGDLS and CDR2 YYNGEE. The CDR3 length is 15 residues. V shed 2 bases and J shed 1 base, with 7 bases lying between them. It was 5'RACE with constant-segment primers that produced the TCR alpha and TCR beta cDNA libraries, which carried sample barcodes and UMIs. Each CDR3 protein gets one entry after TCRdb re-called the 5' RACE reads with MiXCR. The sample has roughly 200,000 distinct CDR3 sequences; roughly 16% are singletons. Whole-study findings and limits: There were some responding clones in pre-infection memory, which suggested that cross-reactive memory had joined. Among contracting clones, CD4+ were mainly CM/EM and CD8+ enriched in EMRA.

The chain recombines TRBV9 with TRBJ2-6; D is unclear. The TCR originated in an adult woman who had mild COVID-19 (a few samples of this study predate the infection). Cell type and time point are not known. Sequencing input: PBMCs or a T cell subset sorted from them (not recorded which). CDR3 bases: TGTGCCAGCAGCGTTAGAGGATCTGGGGCCAACGTCCTGACTTTC. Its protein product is CASSVRGSGANVLTF. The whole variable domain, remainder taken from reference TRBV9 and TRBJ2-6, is DSGVTQTPKHLITATGQRVTLRCSPRSGDLSVYWYQQSLDQGLQFLIQYYNGEERAKGNILERFSAQQFPDLHSELNLSSLELGDSALYFCASSVRGSGANVLTFGAGSRLTVL.